The subject of this entry is one T cell receptor beta chain. Using immunoSEQ multiplex PCR, the repertoire was profiled, and TCRdb retains in-frame clones only, with some absent. The sample shows some 120,000 clones, about 88% of them seen only once. The data stem from a study of control samples from healthy donors and cancer patients. With V trimmed by 5 bases and J by 1 base, 6 bases remained unmatched. This CDR3 contains 15 residues. Germline V gene sequence: CDR1 SEHNR, CDR2 FQNEAQ (reference sequence). Sequencing was performed on blood. This TCR was sampled from a man aged 45 to 65 in good health. The rearrangement joins TRBV7-9 to TRBJ1-1, with TRBD1 matching over 8 bases. The CDR3 DNA follows: TGTGCCAGCAGCCGACCGGACAGGGCGAACACTGAAGCTTTCTTT. This codes for CASSRPDRANTEAFF.